This record looks at one TCR beta chain sequence and its context. Its antigen is unknown. V dropped 7 bases and J dropped 3 bases, with 18 bases sitting between them. Germline V gives CDR1 WSHSY, CDR2 SAAADI. This CDR3 spans 15 amino acids. The entry originates in a study of T cell responses to AZD1222 COVID-19 vaccine. Study-level findings and limits: A reported finding is that nearly half of spike-specific TCRs target unmutated variant regions. Baseline serostatus was positive in only a handful of AZD1222 recipients.

The protocol was immunoSEQ multiplex PCR, while the TCRdb copy is restricted to in-frame clones and leaves out a portion. The sample includes under 85,000 clones, 88% of them seen just once. The source material was peripheral blood, sampled on day 0 of AZD1222 vaccination. The clonotype comes from an adult in good health. The rearrangement uses TRBV10-2 and TRBJ1-2; D is possibly TRBD1 (5 bases). CDR3 sequence reads: CASNTQAGGDYGYTF. CDR3 in DNA: TGCGCCAGCAATACACAGGCCGGTGGGGACTATGGCTACACCTTC.